This T cell receptor beta chain was observed in a study of blood T cells in healthy people across ages (dated by TCRdb to the mid-2010s). Regarding the study in general: In model experiments, template switching captured about one uniquely barcoded TCR beta cDNA molecule for every two T cells. The study measured age-related changes in TCR beta repertoire diversity using deep sequencing normalized with unique cDNA molecular identifiers. The donors were split into four age groups: young (average around 15 years), middle-aged (39), aged (roughly 65) and long-lived (more than 80). The study analyzed two additional independent replicas of 1 million unique cDNA reads from the same blood draw for two donors, one aged 18 to 30 and one aged 80 or older.

The method was 5' RACE. The run used an Illumina HiSeq 2500. A second roughly 6 to 12 cycle PCR used a sample-barcoded 5' primer and a J-beta primer mix. A template-switch 5' adaptor carrying 12 random nucleotides introduced a unique molecular identifier onto each TCR beta cDNA molecule. At least 2.5 million CDR3-containing paired-end reads were obtained from each sample. All of the RNA was converted into first-strand cDNA using the Mint cDNA synthesis kit, with a TRBC-specific oligonucleotide serving as the primer. Following uracil-DNA glycosylase treatment, a first 18-cycle PCR with universal primers M1SS and BC2_uni_R was performed on all cDNA. The authors' pipeline ran thus. For normalization, 1 million high-quality reads, each with a distinct molecular identifier, were randomly selected from each sample. Instead of being binned into consensus sequences, reads with shared molecular identifiers were discarded. MiTCR, run with a Q25 quality threshold and the strictest error-elimination algorithm, handled CDR3 identification, clonotype clustering and error correction. A nonparametric unseen species model using Euler transformation provided a lower-bound estimate of total TCR beta diversity. TCRdb handled the public reads itself, with Q25 trimming in fastp and clone calling in MiXCR, and kept productive beta chains. Merged by CDR3 protein, the rows form single entries marked with the most common genes and DNA. Here the V and J calls rest on TCRdb's processing, not on the authors' analysis. The sample table holds roughly 560,000 distinct CDR3 sequences, of which around 24% were seen once. The top ten clonotypes cover just under 9% of the sample.

This clonotype has just a few counts. No cognate antigen has been identified for it. Compared with germline, one end of the junction differs, possibly owing to a read error. General findings and caveats noted by the study authors: Compared with the aged group, more naive CD4+ T cells, fewer expanded clones and increased TCR diversity were shown by the long-lived group, suggesting age selection. Observed TCR beta diversity correlated strongly with the percentage of naive T cells measured by flow cytometry. Because profiling used bulk unsorted PBMCs, naive and antigen-experienced compartments could not be compared conclusively. Donor CMV infection status was unknown, potentially confounding age-related changes in expanded clonotypes. Estimates of total diversity from one million sequenced T cells were regarded as lower bounds and underestimates. Observed TCR beta diversity per million T cells fell roughly linearly with age, and a significant reduction was already apparent by age about 38.

Donors were 30 to 45 systemically healthy Caucasian individuals from Russia aged 6 to 90 years. About 9.8 milliliters of peripheral blood were drawn from each donor into EDTA-treated Vacutainer tubes. Ficoll-Paque density-gradient centrifugation was used to isolate PBMCs, with at least 6.5 million per sample. Total RNA was extracted from PBMCs with Trizol reagent, with at least 5.5 micrograms obtained per sample. For every donor, flow cytometry on a PBMC aliquot measured the percentage of naive CD45RAhigh/CD27high T cells. These data were also reused for a study on T cells of mothers and their children. Reported in the second study: Nine systemically healthy Caucasian individuals served as donors, namely three mothers together with their six children. cDNA synthesis consumed the entire amount of extracted RNA, loaded at approximately 1.6 ug RNA in each 15 ul reaction. In the second PCR, sample barcodes and 2-4 random nucleotides were introduced via the M1S primer. Over 8.5 million TCR beta CDR3 reads were obtained for each mother, and 2.5 million to 3 million reads were obtained for each child. Thymic selection shapes the output of TCR recombination in a similar way in related and unrelated pairs, and inherited differences have a minor effect. Related mother-child pairs always showed normalized repertoire overlap that was slightly higher than in unrelated mother-child pairs, though the difference was never significant. No persistent microchimeric T cell clones were detected, at a sensitivity of around 97 clones per million clonotypes. To look for features that set related mother-child pairs apart from unrelated individuals, the researchers ran deep NGS to compare the TCR beta repertoires of mothers and children. The mean age was about 37 +/- 4 years for the mothers and about 12 +/- 4 years for the children. Libraries were sequenced on Illumina HiSeq 2000 with 100+100 nt paired-end reads after adapter ligation with NEBNext reagents. To prevent cross-contamination, the mother and child libraries were prepared a month apart and were sequenced in separate runs. Each donor had between roughly 450,000 and 2,300,000 distinct TCR beta clonotypes identified. Naive TCR beta clonotypes were estimated from low-frequency clonotypes matched to each donor's FACS-determined naive share, without sorting.

This sequence originates from a boy aged 5 to 17 in good health. Sequences were obtained from blood.

The CDR3 region: CPSSYGGQETQYF. The nucleotide sequence is given as TGTCCCAGCAGTTACGGGGGTCAAGAGACCCAGTACTTC. Recombination connected TRBV6-5 to TRBJ2-5; TRBD2 is possibly the D segment (6 matching bases). From the germline V gene, CDR1 is MNHEY and CDR2 is SVGAGI. The CDR3 sequence holds 13 residues, the cysteine and phenylalanine included. Only the CDR3 part of the read is kept: 39 bases, read in frame from the first base.